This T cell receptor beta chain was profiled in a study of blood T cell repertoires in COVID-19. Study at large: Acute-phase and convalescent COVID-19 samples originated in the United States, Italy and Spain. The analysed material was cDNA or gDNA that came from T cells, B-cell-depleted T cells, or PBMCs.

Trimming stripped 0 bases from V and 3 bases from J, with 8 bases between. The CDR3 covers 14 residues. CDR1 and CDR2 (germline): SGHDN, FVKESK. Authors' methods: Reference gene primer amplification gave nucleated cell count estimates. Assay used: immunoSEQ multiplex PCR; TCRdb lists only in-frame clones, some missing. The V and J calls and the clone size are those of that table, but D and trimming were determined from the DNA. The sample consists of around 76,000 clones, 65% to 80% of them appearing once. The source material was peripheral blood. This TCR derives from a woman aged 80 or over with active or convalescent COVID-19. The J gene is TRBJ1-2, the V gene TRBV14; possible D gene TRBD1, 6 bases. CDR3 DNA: TGTGCCAGCAGCCAAGAGGGACAATACTATGGCTACACCTTC. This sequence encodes CASSQEGQYYGYTF.